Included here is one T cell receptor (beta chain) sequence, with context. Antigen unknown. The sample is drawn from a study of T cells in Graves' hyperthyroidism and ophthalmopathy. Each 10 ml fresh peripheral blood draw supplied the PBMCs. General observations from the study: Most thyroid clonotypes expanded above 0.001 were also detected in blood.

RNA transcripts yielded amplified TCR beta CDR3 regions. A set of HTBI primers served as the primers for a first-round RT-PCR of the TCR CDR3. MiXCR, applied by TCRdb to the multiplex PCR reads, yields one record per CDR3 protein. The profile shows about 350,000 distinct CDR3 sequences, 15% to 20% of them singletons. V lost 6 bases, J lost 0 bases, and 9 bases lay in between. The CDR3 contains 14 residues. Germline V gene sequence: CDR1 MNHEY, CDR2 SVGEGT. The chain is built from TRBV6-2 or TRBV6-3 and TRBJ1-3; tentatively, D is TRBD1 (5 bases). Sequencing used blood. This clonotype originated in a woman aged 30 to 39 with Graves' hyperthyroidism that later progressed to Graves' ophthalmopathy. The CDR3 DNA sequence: TGTGCCAGCAGGGACACCCGCTCTGGAAACACCATATATTTT. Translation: CASRDTRSGNTIYF.